This record looks at one T cell receptor beta chain sequence and its context. The sample comes from a study of blood T cell repertoires in COVID-19. TCRdb keeps only in-frame clones here, not all; method: immunoSEQ multiplex PCR. The table shows about 200,000 clones, with 85% occurring only once. Sequences were obtained from peripheral blood. The sequence was collected from a man aged 55 to 70 with COVID-19, enrolled during active disease.

In DNA, the CDR3 is TGTGCCAGCAGCTTCGGCGGGAGGTACACCGGGGAGCTGTTTTTT. Encoded protein: CASSFGGRYTGELFF. The genes are TRBV7-3 and TRBJ2-2, with 8 positions matching TRBD2. Trimming removed 3 bases from V and 3 bases from J; junction bases left unmatched: 3. Germline values: CDR1 SGHTA, CDR2 FQGTGA. There are 15 residues in the CDR3.